The clone carrying this T cell receptor (beta chain) was found a few times. Its antigen is currently unknown. The sample originates from a study of metastatic and nonmetastatic thyroid tumors. For the study at large: Both malignant and benign thyroid patients supplied peripheral blood and tumor or nodule tissue samples, across which the repertoires of these patients were then compared. Study-level results: Reported TCR beta diversity, measured in blood and tumor, was significantly higher for malignant thyroid tumors than for benign nodules.

Authors' methods: Variation in CDR3 across clinicopathological groups served as the basis for constructing a distant-metastasis classifier in papillary thyroid cancer. With MiXCR, TCRdb reprocessed the PCR reads. For this entry, the V and J calls and clone size follow TCRdb and not the study's own pipeline. This table has about 16,000 clones, 25% to 30% appearing once. Germline V gives CDR1 MNHNS, CDR2 SASEGT. V lost 4 bases to trimming and J lost 7 bases; unmatched junction nucleotides: 5. This CDR3 contains 15 residues. Patients underwent thyroid surgery, and none had received any treatment before it.

The chain employs TRBV6-1 and TRBJ1-5; 12 bases fit TRBD1. The source of this sequence is a male donor with papillary thyroid cancer or a benign thyroid nodule (not recorded which). Some clones in this sample may be carry-over from other donors' samples. The sample comprised tumor tissue. In DNA, the CDR3 is TGTGCCAGCAGTGCGGGACAGGGGGCTTGGCAGCCCCAGCATTTT. Protein: CASSAGQGAWQPQHF.